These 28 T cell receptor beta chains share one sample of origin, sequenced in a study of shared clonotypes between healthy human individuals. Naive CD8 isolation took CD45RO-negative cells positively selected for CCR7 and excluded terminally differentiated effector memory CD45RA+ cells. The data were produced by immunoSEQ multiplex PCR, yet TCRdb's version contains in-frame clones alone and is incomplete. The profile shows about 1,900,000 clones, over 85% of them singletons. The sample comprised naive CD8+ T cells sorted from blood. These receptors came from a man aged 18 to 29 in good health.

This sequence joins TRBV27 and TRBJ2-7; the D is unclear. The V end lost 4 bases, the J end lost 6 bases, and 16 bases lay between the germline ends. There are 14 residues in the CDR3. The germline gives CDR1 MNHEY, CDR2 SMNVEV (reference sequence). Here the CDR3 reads CASSSLNRMSEQYF. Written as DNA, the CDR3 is TGTGCCAGCAGTTCTCTAAATAGGATGAGCGAGCAGTACTTC.

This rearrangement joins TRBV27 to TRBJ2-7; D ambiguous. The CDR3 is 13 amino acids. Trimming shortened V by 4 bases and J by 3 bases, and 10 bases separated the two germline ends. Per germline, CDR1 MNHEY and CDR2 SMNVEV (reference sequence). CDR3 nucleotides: TGTGCCAGCAGTTCCTACGAAGGCTACGAGCAGTACTTC. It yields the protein CASSSYEGYEQYF.

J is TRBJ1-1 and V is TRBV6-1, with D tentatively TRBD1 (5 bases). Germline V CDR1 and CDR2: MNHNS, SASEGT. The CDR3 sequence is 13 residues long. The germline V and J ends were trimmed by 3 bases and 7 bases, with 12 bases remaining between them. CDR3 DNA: TGTGCCAGCAGTGATTGGGGCCACGGTGAAGCTTTCTTT. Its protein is CASSDWGHGEAFF.

The CDR3 region has the DNA TGTGCCAGCAGCTTGGATTCTGATTATAGCAATCAGCCCCAGCATTTT. This codes for CASSLDSDYSNQPQHF. The rearrangement uses TRBV5-6 and TRBJ1-5; D gene ambiguous. The germline V and J ends were trimmed by 0 bases and 0 bases, with 10 bases remaining between them. This CDR3 region has 16 residues. Germline CDR1 and CDR2: SGHDT and YYEEEE.

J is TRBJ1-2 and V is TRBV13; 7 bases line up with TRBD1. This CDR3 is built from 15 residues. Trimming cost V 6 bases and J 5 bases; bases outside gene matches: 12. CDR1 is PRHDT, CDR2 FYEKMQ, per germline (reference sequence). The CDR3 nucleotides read TGTGCCAGCAGTCATAGGGAGGGGGCTGGATATGGCTACACCTTC. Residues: CASSHREGAGYGYTF.

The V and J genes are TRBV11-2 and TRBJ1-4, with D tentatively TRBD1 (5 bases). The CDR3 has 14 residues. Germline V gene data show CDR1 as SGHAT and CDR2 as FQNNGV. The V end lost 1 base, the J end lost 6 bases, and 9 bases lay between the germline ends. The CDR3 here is CASSLGGVHEKLFF. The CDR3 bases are TGTGCCAGCAGCTTAGGAGGGGTACATGAAAAACTGTTTTTT. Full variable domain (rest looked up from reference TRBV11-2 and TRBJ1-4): EAGVAQSPRYKIIEKRQSVAFWCNPISGHATLYWYQQILGQGPKLLIQFQNNGVVDDSQLPKDRFSAERLKGVDSTLKIQPAKLEDSAVYLCASSLGGVHEKLFFGSGTQLSVL.

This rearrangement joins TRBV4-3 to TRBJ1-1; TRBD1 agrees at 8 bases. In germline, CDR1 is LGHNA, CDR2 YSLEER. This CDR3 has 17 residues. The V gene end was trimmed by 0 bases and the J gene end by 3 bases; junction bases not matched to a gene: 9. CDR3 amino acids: CASSQDPTGERDTEAFF. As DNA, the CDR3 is TGCGCCAGCAGCCAAGATCCGACAGGGGAGAGGGACACTGAAGCTTTCTTT.

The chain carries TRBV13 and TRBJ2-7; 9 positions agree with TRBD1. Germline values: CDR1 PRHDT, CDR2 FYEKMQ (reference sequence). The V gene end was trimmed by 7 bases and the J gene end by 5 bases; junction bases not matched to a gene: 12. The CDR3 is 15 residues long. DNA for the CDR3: TGTGCCAGCACCGCCGGGACAGGGAGTATCCACGAGCAGTACTTC. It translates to CASTAGTGSIHEQYF.

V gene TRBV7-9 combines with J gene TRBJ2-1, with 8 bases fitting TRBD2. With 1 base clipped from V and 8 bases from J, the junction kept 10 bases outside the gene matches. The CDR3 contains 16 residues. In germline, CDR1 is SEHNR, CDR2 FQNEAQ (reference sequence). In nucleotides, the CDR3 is TGTGCCAGCAGCTTAGGCCCGGGGACTAGTATCTATGAGCAGTTCTTC. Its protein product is CASSLGPGTSIYEQFF.

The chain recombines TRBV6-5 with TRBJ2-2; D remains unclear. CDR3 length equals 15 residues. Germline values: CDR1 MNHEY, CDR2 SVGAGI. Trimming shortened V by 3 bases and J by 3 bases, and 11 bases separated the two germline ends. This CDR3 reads CASSYRLDHTGELFF. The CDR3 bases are TGTGCCAGCAGTTATAGACTGGATCACACCGGGGAGCTGTTTTTT.

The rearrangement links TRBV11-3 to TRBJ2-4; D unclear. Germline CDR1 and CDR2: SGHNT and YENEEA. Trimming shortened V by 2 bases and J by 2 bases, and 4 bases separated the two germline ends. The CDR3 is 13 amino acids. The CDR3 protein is CASSLSPKNIQYF. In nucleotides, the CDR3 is TGTGCCAGCAGCTTAAGCCCCAAAAACATTCAGTACTTC.

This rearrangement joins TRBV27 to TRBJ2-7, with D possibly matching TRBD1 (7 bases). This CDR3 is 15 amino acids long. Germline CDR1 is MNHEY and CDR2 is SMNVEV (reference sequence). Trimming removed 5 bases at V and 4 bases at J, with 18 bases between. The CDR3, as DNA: TGTGCCAGCAGTGTAGCAGGGGGGACTCATTACGAGCAGTACTTC. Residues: CASSVAGGTHYEQYF.

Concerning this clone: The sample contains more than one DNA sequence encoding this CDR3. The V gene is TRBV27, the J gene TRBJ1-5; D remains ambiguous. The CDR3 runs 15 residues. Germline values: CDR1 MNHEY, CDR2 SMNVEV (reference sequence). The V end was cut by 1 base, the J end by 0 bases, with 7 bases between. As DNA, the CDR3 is TGTGCCAGCAGTTTATTGGGATATAGCAATCAGCCCCAGCATTTT. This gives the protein CASSLLGYSNQPQHF.

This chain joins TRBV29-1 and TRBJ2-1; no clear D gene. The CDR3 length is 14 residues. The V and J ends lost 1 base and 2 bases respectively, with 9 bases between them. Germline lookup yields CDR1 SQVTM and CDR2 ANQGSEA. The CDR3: CSVEGTETYNEQFF. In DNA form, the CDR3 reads TGCAGCGTTGAAGGGACGGAGACCTACAATGAGCAGTTCTTC.

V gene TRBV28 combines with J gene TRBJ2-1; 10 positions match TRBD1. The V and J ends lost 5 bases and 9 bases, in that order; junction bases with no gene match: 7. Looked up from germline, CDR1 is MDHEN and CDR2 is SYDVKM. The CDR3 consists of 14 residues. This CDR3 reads CASSARQGACEQFF. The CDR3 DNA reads TGTGCCAGCAGTGCCCGACAGGGGGCGTGTGAGCAGTTCTTC.

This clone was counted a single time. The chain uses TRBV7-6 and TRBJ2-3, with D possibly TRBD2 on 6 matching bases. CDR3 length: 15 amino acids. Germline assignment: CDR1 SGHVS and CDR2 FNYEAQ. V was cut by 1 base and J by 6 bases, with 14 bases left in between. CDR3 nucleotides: TGTGCCAGCAGCTTAGAACTAGCCATTACGGATACGCAGTATTTT. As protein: CASSLELAITDTQYF.

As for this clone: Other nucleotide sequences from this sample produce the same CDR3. For the CDR3, the DNA is TGCGCCAGCAGCTTGGCGGGGCCTTACAATGAGCAGTTCTTC. It translates to CASSLAGPYNEQFF. This chain connects TRBV5-1 to TRBJ2-1; D might be TRBD1 or TRBD2, each matching 5 bases. In germline, CDR1 is SGHRS, CDR2 YFSETQ. V was cut by 0 bases and J by 4 bases, with 8 bases left in between. This CDR3 has 14 amino acids.

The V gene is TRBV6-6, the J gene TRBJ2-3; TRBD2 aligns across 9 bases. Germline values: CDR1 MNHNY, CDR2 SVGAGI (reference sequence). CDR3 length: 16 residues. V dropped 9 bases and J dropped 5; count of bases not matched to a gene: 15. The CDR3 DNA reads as TGTGCCAGTGAGGGGTTGGCGGGGGGGCCGGAAGATACGCAGTATTTT. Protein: CASEGLAGGPEDTQYF.

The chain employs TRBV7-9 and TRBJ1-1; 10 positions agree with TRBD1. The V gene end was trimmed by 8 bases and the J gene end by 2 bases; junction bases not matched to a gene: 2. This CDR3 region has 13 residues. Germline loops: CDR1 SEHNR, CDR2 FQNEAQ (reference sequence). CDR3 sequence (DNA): TGTGCCAGCGGGGACAGGGGTAACACTGAAGCTTTCTTT. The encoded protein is CASGDRGNTEAFF. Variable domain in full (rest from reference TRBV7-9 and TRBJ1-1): DTGVSQNPRHKITKRGQNVTFRCDPISEHNRLYWYRQTLGQGPEFLTYFQNEAQLEKSRLLSDRFSAERPKGSFSTLEIQRTEQGDSAMYLCASGDRGNTEAFFGQGTRLTVV.

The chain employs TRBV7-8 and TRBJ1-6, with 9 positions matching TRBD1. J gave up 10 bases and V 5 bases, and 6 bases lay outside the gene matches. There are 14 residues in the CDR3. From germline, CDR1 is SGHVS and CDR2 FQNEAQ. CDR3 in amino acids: CASSGGTGTSPLHF. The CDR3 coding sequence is TGTGCCAGCAGCGGGGGGACAGGGACCTCACCCCTCCACTTT.

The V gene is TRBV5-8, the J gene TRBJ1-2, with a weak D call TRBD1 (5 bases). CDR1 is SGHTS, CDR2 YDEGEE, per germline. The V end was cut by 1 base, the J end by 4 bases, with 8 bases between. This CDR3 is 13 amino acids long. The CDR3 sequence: CASSLRTTYGYTF. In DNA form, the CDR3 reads TGTGCCAGCAGCTTGAGGACAACCTATGGCTACACCTTC.

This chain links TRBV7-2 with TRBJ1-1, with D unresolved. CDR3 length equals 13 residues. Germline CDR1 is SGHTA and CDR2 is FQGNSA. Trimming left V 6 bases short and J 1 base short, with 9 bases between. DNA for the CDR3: TGTGCCAGCAGTCCACCTACGAACACTGAAGCTTTCTTT. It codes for CASSPPTNTEAFF.

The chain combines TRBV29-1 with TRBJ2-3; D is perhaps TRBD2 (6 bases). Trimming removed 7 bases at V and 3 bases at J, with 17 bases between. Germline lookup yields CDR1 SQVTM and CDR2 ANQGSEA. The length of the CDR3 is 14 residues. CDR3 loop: CSAVRAGQTDTQYF. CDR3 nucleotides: TGCAGCGCCGTGCGGGCGGGGCAAACAGATACGCAGTATTTT.

The chain's CDR3 is CASSSRDRTLNEQFF. CDR3 DNA sequence: TGTGCCAGCAGCTCCCGGGACAGGACCTTAAATGAGCAGTTCTTC. This chain joins TRBV7-9 and TRBJ2-1; TRBD1 agrees at 8 bases. J gave up 7 bases and V 4 bases, and 9 bases lay outside the gene matches. Germline V gene lookup returns CDR1 SEHNR and CDR2 FQNEAQ (reference sequence). The CDR3 has 15 residues.

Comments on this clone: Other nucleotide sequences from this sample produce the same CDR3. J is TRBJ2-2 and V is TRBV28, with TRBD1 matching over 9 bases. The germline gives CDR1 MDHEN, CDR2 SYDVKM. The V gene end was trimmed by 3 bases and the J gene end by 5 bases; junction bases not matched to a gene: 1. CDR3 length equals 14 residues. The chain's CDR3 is CASSLTGGTGELFF. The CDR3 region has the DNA TGTGCCAGCAGTTTGACAGGGGGGACCGGGGAGCTGTTTTTT. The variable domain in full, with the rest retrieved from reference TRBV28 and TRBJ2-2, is DVKVTQSSRYLVKRTGEKVFLECVQDMDHENMFWYRQDPGLGLRLIYFSYDVKMKEKGDIPEGYSVSREKKERFSLILESASTNQTSMYLCASSLTGGTGELFFGEGSRLTVL.

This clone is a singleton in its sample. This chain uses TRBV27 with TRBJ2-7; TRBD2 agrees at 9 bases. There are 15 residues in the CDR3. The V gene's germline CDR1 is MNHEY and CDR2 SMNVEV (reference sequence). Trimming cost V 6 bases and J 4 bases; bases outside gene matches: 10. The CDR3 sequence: CASRLKAGGSYEQYF. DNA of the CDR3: TGTGCCAGCAGATTAAAAGCGGGGGGCTCATACGAGCAGTACTTC.

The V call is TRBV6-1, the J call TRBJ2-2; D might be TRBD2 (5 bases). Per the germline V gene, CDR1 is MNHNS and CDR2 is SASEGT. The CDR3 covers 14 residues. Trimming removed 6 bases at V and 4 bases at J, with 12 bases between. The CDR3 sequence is CASSNLAGTGELFF. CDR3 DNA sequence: TGTGCCAGCAGCAATCTAGCTGGCACCGGGGAGCTGTTTTTT.

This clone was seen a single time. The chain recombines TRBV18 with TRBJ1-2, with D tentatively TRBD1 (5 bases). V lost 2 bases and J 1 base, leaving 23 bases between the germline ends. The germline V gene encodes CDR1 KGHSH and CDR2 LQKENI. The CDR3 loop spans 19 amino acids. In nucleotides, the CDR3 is TGTGCCAGCTCACCAGGGGGGTGGAGAATCCCCTTTTTTAACTATGGCTACACCTTC. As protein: CASSPGGWRIPFFNYGYTF.